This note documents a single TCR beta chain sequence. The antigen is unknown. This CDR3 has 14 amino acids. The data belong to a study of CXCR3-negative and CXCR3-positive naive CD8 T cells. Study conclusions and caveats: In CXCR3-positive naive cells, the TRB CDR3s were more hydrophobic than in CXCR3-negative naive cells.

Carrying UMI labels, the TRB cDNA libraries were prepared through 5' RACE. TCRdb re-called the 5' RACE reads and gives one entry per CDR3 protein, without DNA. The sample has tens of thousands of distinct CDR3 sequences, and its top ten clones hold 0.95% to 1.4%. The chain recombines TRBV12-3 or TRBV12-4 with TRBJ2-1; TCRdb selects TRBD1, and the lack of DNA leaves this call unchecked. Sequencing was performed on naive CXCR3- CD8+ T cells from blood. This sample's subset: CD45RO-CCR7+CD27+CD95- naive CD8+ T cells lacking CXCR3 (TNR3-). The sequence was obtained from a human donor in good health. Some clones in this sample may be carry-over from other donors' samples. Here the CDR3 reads CASSEQGIINEQFF.